Listed below are T cell receptor beta chains from one sample, sequenced in a study of blood T cell repertoires in COVID-19. The repertoire was sequenced with immunoSEQ multiplex PCR; TCRdb's copy has only in-frame clones and lacks some. The table has 80,000 to 95,000 clones, 80% to 90% seen once. Specimen: peripheral blood. Receptors originate from a human donor in a cohort sampled during active COVID-19. Both conserved end residues are part of each CDR3. Each record gives: CDR3 length, V gene, D gene, clone size, J gene, CDR3 DNA, CDR3 protein. D genes are given only for firm matches. Clone sizes are given selectively: once, few, many, or a class where the clone is expanded.

13	TRBV27	.	few	TRBJ1-5	TGTGCCAGCAGTCGGAGTAGCAATCAGCCCCAGCATTTT	CASSRSSNQPQHF
14	TRBV5-4	TRBD1	few	TRBJ2-7	TGTGCCAGCAGCTTGGTGGGACAGGGGTACGAGCAGTACTTC	CASSLVGQGYEQYF
13	TRBV6-4	.	.	TRBJ1-6	TGTGCCAGCAGGAGAGTGTATAATTCACCCCTCCACTTT	CASRRVYNSPLHF
16	TRBV14	.	.	TRBJ2-3	TGTGCCAGCAGCCAACTGCGCGGGGAAAGCACAGATACGCAGTATTTT	CASSQLRGESTDTQYF
14	TRBV4-1	.	once	TRBJ1-4	TGCGCCAGCAGCCAAGCGGGGATTAATGAAAAACTGTTTTTT	CASSQAGINEKLFF
14	TRBV6-2/TRBV6-3	.	.	TRBJ2-7	TGTGCCAGCAGCCCCGGACAATTCTCCTACGAGCAGTACTTC	CASSPGQFSYEQYF
16	TRBV19	.	.	TRBJ1-1	TGTGCCAGTAGTGCCTCGCTGACTCAAGGGGGACATGAAGCTTTCTTT	CASSASLTQGGHEAFF
17	TRBV9	.	.	TRBJ2-1	TGTGCCAGCAGCGTAGTTTCTTCGGGCGGGGGCAAGAATGAGCAGTTCTTC	CASSVVSSGGGKNEQFF
14	TRBV5-6	.	.	TRBJ1-2	TGTGCCAGCAGCTTGGCCGGGAGGGGCTATGGCTACACCTTC	CASSLAGRGYGYTF
14	TRBV27	TRBD1	.	TRBJ2-7	TGTGCCAGCAGTCTGGGCAGGGGGTACTACGAGCAGTACTTC	CASSLGRGYYEQYF
13	TRBV6-2/TRBV6-3	.	.	TRBJ2-7	TGTGCCAGCAGTTTTGCCCGGGGGTACGAGCAGTACTTC	CASSFARGYEQYF
16	TRBV4-1	.	few	TRBJ2-2	TGCGCCAGCAGCCATCCCACGGGGGAAAACACCGGGGAGCTGTTTTTT	CASSHPTGENTGELFF
13	TRBV3-1/TRBV3-2	.	.	TRBJ2-7	TGTGCCAGCAGCCAGGGCAGGGATTACGAGCAGTACTTC	CASSQGRDYEQYF
16	TRBV7-9	TRBD2	.	TRBJ2-5	TGTGCCAGCAGCTTAGAGGGCGGGGGACACCAAGAGACCCAGTACTTC	CASSLEGGGHQETQYF
13	TRBV6-2/TRBV6-3	.	.	TRBJ2-2	TGTGCCAGCAACCCTCTGAACACCGGGGAGCTGTTTTTT	CASNPLNTGELFF
13	TRBV27	.	once	TRBJ1-1	TGTGCCACAAGGCGGCGGGGCGACACTGAAGCTTTCTTT	CATRRRGDTEAFF
15	TRBV5-1	TRBD2	.	TRBJ2-2	TGCGCCAGCAGCTTGGAGACTAGCGGGGCCGGGGAGCTGTTTTTT	CASSLETSGAGELFF
16	TRBV6-2/TRBV6-3	TRBD2	.	TRBJ2-1	TGTGCCAGCAGTTCCCCCATAGCGGGGAGTTACAATGAGCAGTTCTTC	CASSSPIAGSYNEQFF
9	TRBV28	.	.	TRBJ1-1	TGTGCCACCGGGGTTGAAGCTTTCTTT	CATGVEAFF
14	TRBV18	.	once	TRBJ2-4	TGTGCCAGCGCGGACAGCCTAGCCAAAAACATTCAGTACTTC	CASADSLAKNIQYF
17	TRBV6-1	TRBD1	.	TRBJ1-1	TGTGCCAGCAGTGGACGGGACAGGAGGTCCATGAACACTGAAGCTTTCTTT	CASSGRDRRSMNTEAFF
13	TRBV7-9	.	.	TRBJ2-7	TGTGCCAGCAGCTTTTCGGACAGCTCCGAGCAGTACTTC	CASSFSDSSEQYF
13	TRBV12-3/TRBV12-4	.	.	TRBJ2-4	TGTGCCAGCAGTTCGGACATAAAAAACATTCAGTACTTC	CASSSDIKNIQYF
15	TRBV9	TRBD1	.	TRBJ2-7	TGTGCCAGCAGCGTAGGGACAGGGGAGATCTACGAGCAGTACTTC	CASSVGTGEIYEQYF
12	TRBV28	.	.	TRBJ1-6	TGTGCCAGCAGGCCAACCCTACAGGCCCTCCACTTT	CASRPTLQALHF
14	TRBV30	.	.	TRBJ1-5	TGTGCCTGGAGTAAGGGACTGGAGAATCAGCCCCAGCATTTT	CAWSKGLENQPQHF
14	TRBV27	.	.	TRBJ1-6	TGTGCCAGCAGACTTGCAGGGTTTAGCTCACCCCTCCACTTT	CASRLAGFSSPLHF
15	TRBV4-2	.	.	TRBJ2-2	TGTGCCAGCAGCTACGGACAGACTAACACCGGGGAGCTGTTTTTT	CASSYGQTNTGELFF
13	TRBV27	.	.	TRBJ2-3	TGTGCCAGCAGTCCGGGGACAATAGATACGCAGTATTTT	CASSPGTIDTQYF
15	TRBV6-2/TRBV6-3	TRBD1	once	TRBJ2-1	TGTGCCAGCAGTTACGTGGGACAGGGCTACAATGAGCAGTTCTTC	CASSYVGQGYNEQFF
15	TRBV27	.	.	TRBJ1-4	TGTGCCAGCACCTCTAGGGATTCAGGCTTTGGGAGACTGTTTTTT	CASTSRDSGFGRLFF
14	TRBV5-1	.	.	TRBJ1-6	TGCGCCAGCAGCTTGGCGGGGTACGGTTCACCCCTCCACTTT	CASSLAGYGSPLHF
16	TRBV5-4	.	few	TRBJ1-3	TGTGCCAGCAGCCCGGGGGTGGGCTCGTACCAAAACACCATATATTTT	CASSPGVGSYQNTIYF
13	TRBV19	TRBD1	.	TRBJ1-2	TGTGCCAGTAGCACACAGGGGGACTATGGCTACACCTTC	CASSTQGDYGYTF
17	TRBV10-2	TRBD1	.	TRBJ1-5	TGCGCCAGCAGTGACCAACCTACAGGGGAAATAAATCAGCCCCAGCATTTT	CASSDQPTGEINQPQHF
13	TRBV24-1	.	.	TRBJ1-4	TGTGCCACCAGGGAGAATGGAGGTGAAAAACTGTTTTTT	CATRENGGEKLFF
16	TRBV6-6	.	.	TRBJ2-3	TGTGCCAGCAGTTACGGTCGGGGGAGGCGCACAGATACGCAGTATTTT	CASSYGRGRRTDTQYF
15	TRBV27	TRBD1	.	TRBJ1-1	TGTGCCAGCAGTTTAGCGGGACAGGGTACCACTGAAGCTTTCTTT	CASSLAGQGTTEAFF
13	TRBV7-9	.	.	TRBJ2-7	TGTGCCAGCAGCTCCGGACACCTCTACGAGCAGTACTTC	CASSSGHLYEQYF
15	TRBV29-1	TRBD1	.	TRBJ1-5	TGCAGCGTTGGGACAGGGGGCCGGAGCAATCAGCCCCAGCATTTT	CSVGTGGRSNQPQHF
13	TRBV12-5	.	.	TRBJ1-2	TGTGCTAGTGCCGAAAGCGGCAACTATGGCTACACCTTC	CASAESGNYGYTF
18	TRBV5-1	TRBD2	once	TRBJ2-3	TGCGCCAGCAGCTTGGCGTCTAGCGGGGGGGCCTCTACAGATACGCAGTATTTT	CASSLASSGGASTDTQYF
14	TRBV30	TRBD1	.	TRBJ1-2	TGTGCCTGGAGACAGACAGGGTCGAGCTATGGCTACACCTTC	CAWRQTGSSYGYTF
16	TRBV9	TRBD2	.	TRBJ2-3	TGTGCCAGCAGCTCCCGGACTAGCGGAAGCACAGATACGCAGTATTTT	CASSSRTSGSTDTQYF
13	TRBV27	.	.	TRBJ1-1	TGTGCCAGCAGTTTGAGGGTCCCCACTGAAGCTTTCTTT	CASSLRVPTEAFF
15	TRBV7-6	.	.	TRBJ1-2	TGTGCCAGCAGCTTAAACGACAATATTAACTATGGCTACACCTTC	CASSLNDNINYGYTF
15	TRBV9	.	.	TRBJ2-3	TGTGCCAGCAGCGTAGACCCTGTTTCAGCAGATACGCAGTATTTT	CASSVDPVSADTQYF
12	TRBV3-1/TRBV3-2	.	.	TRBJ1-1	TGTGCCAGCAGCCCCCGGGGGGTTCCGGCTTTCTTT	CASSPRGVPAFF
14	TRBV14	TRBD1	.	TRBJ2-4	TGTGCCAGCAGCCAAGCTATCAGGGGGAACATTCAGTACTTC	CASSQAIRGNIQYF
15	TRBV4-2	.	.	TRBJ2-2	TGTGCCAGCAGCCAGTTGACAGCATCAACCGGGGAGCTGTTTTTT	CASSQLTASTGELFF
15	TRBV20-1	.	.	TRBJ1-5	TGCAGTGCTAGTCAAGGGGGTTTGGGCAATCAGCCCCAGCATTTT	CSASQGGLGNQPQHF
17	TRBV19	.	.	TRBJ2-5	TGTGCCAGTAGCCTCTGGGGGGACCAACCCCAAAAAGAGACCCAGTACTTC	CASSLWGDQPQKETQYF
16	TRBV6-2/TRBV6-3	.	.	TRBJ2-1	TGTGCCAGCAGTTACGCGCAGGACTACTCCTACAATGAGCAGTTCTTC	CASSYAQDYSYNEQFF
17	TRBV7-6	.	.	TRBJ1-6	TGTGCCAGCAGCCCACGGAGTAGGACTGAGTATAATTCACCCCTCCACTTT	CASSPRSRTEYNSPLHF
18	TRBV9	TRBD1	.	TRBJ2-5	TGTGCCAGCAGCGTCCAGGACAGGGGGCAAAAAGGGAAGGAGACCCAGTACTTC	CASSVQDRGQKGKETQYF
14	TRBV28	TRBD1	few	TRBJ1-2	TGTGCCAGCACCCGGGGGAGACAGGGAGATGGCTACACCTTC	CASTRGRQGDGYTF
15	TRBV28	.	.	TRBJ1-2	TGTGCCACCCTGCGACAGGTGGGGTCTAACTATGGCTACACCTTC	CATLRQVGSNYGYTF
11	TRBV19	.	.	TRBJ1-2	TGTGCCAGTAGCCTTGGGGGGTTCAACACCTTC	CASSLGGFNTF
14	TRBV27	.	.	TRBJ1-1	TGTGCCAGCAGTTTGGCAGGGGTGAACACTGAAGCTTTCTTT	CASSLAGVNTEAFF